The 14 T cell receptor beta chains in this list originate from one sample, sequenced in a study of shared clonotypes between healthy human individuals. Libraries were prepared by immunoSEQ multiplex PCR; TCRdb keeps only in-frame clonotypes and omits some of them. Of some 490,000 clones listed, 65% to 85% are singletons. The sequenced sample was PBMCs. The receptors stem from a woman aged 35 to 49 in good health. Some clones in this sample may be carry-over from other donors' samples.

For this clone: It is likely a read error: a sequence one base away is far more abundant. The same CDR3 arises from other DNA sequences in this sample as well. The CDR3 reads CASSSRRDTTNEKLFF. DNA for the CDR3: TGCGCCAGCTCATCACGGCGGGACACAACTAATGAAAAACTGTTTTTT. The rearrangement joins TRBV18 to TRBJ1-4; D is perhaps TRBD1 (6 bases). Germline V CDR1 and CDR2: KGHSH, LQKENI. CDR3 size: 16 residues.

The rearrangement links TRBV7-2 to TRBJ2-3; weak D call: TRBD2 (6 bases). The CDR3 loop spans 12 amino acids. Trimming pared 5 bases from V and 7 bases from J, leaving 10 bases between. The germline gives CDR1 SGHTA, CDR2 FQGNSA. In nucleotides, the CDR3 is TGTGCCAGCAGCGCTGCGGGGTATACGCAGTATTTT. Its translation: CASSAAGYTQYF. The whole variable domain, remainder taken from reference TRBV7-2 and TRBJ2-3, is GAGVSQSPSNKVTEKGKDVELRCDPISGHTALYWYRQSLGQGLEFLIYFQGNSAPDKSGLPSDRFSAERTGGSVSTLTIQRTQQEDSAVYLCASSAAGYTQYFGPGTRLTVL.

Details on this clone: A far larger clone lies a single base away; this is likely a read error. It is likely a read error, because the conserved phenylalanine at the end of the CDR3 is missing. This chain links TRBV9 with TRBJ2-7; tentative D call: TRBD1 (5 bases). The CDR3 is 15 residues long. Germline V gene lookup returns CDR1 SGDLS and CDR2 YYNGEE. V lost 4 bases and J 1 base, leaving 15 bases between the germline ends. Written as DNA, the CDR3 is TGTGCCAGCAGCCCCCGGGCAGGGCAGTCCTACGAGCAGTACTTA. Its protein product is CASSPRAGQSYEQYL.

This clone was counted only a few times. This specimen includes other DNA sequences encoding the same CDR3. The chain has TRBV19 and TRBJ1-1; D unclear. This CDR3 has 13 residues. Trimming removed 2 bases from V and 1 base from J, with 5 bases in between. Germline-derived CDR1 and CDR2 are LNHDA and SQIVND (reference sequence). The CDR3 sequence: CASSIRQNTEAFF. The CDR3, as DNA: TGTGCCAGTAGTATAAGACAGAACACTGAAGCTTTCTTT.

This clone was detected ten times or more. This CDR3 is also generated by other DNA sequences in the sample. J is TRBJ1-5 and V is TRBV7-7; TRBD1 is a possible D gene (6 bases). V was clipped by 4 bases and J by 4 bases, with 23 bases between them. CDR1 is SSHAT and CDR2 is FNYEAQ in the germline V gene (reference sequence). This CDR3 has 18 residues. This chain's CDR3 is CASSSYRRAQGRNQPQHF. For the CDR3, the DNA is TGTGCCAGCAGCTCTTACCGACGGGCTCAGGGGAGAAATCAGCCCCAGCATTTT.

Details on this clone: It differs at one base from a far larger clone, so likely a read error. The rearrangement links TRBV30 to TRBJ1-3; unclear D gene. CDR3 length: 13 amino acids. CDR1 and CDR2 (germline): GTSNPN, SVGIG (reference sequence). Trimming stripped 7 bases from V and 0 bases from J, with 10 bases between. The CDR3 nucleotides are TGTGCCTTGCACATATTCTCTGGAAACACCATATATTTT. The encoded protein is CALHIFSGNTIYF.

This clone was recorded once. A much larger clone lies one base from this, so it may be a read error. In the same sample, other DNA sequences code for this CDR3. The gene calls are TRBV27 and TRBJ2-3; D unresolved. This CDR3 has 13 amino acids. Per the germline V gene, CDR1 is MNHEY and CDR2 is SMNVEV (reference sequence). Here the CDR3 reads CASSSPTSDTQYF. The CDR3 nucleotides read TGTGCTAGCAGTTCACCCACGTCAGATACGCAGTATTTT.

Concerning this clone itself: A far larger clone is only one base removed, so a read error is likely. The chain couples TRBV14 to TRBJ2-1; the match to TRBD2 covers 10 bases. V dropped 4 bases and J dropped 8; count of bases not matched to a gene: 11. The CDR3 is 16 residues long. Per germline, CDR1 SGHDN and CDR2 FVKESK. The CDR3, as DNA: TGTGCCAGCAGCCGGGATAGCGGGAGGTGTATCGATGAGCAGTTCTTC. Translation gives CASSRDSGRCIDEQFF.

This chain connects TRBV19 to TRBJ1-5, with D uncertain. The germline CDR1 and CDR2 sequences are LNHDA and SQIVND (reference sequence). The V and J ends lost 5 bases and 5 bases respectively, with 10 bases between them. This CDR3 has 13 amino acids. DNA for the CDR3: TGTGCCAGTAGTGTCGATTATGATCAGCCCCAGCATTTT. Protein product: CASSVDYDQPQHF.

This clone is a singleton in its sample. The V and J genes are TRBV7-8 and TRBJ2-3, with 7 bases lining up with TRBD1. Germline-derived CDR1 and CDR2 are SGHVS and FQNEAQ. With V trimmed by 3 bases and J by 2 bases, 2 bases remained unmatched. The CDR3 is made up of 14 amino acids. The CDR3 DNA sequence: TGTGCCAGCAGCTTTGGGACAGACACAGATACGCAGTATTTT. Translated: CASSFGTDTDTQYF.

The chain has TRBV5-1 and TRBJ2-5; D unclear. This CDR3 region has 15 residues. The V end lost 0 bases, the J end lost 1 base, and 10 bases lay between the germline ends. CDR1 and CDR2 from the germline V gene are SGHRS and YFSETQ. The CDR3 DNA sequence: TGCGCCAGCAGCTTGGGGGCAGGAAGCCAAGAGACCCAGTACTTC. The encoded protein is CASSLGAGSQETQYF.

Regarding this clone: The sample holds other DNA sequences that translate to the same CDR3. The V gene is TRBV5-4, the J gene TRBJ2-3, with D unresolved. Trimming shortened V by 0 bases and J by 1 base, and 3 bases separated the two germline ends. This CDR3 is 13 amino acids long. CDR1 is SGHNT, CDR2 YYREEE, per germline (reference sequence). For the CDR3, the DNA is TGTGCCAGCAGCTTGGGCGGCACAGATACGCAGTATTTT. This gives the protein CASSLGGTDTQYF.

The chain joins TRBV2 to TRBJ2-2, with TRBD1 identical over 10 bases. V shed 6 bases and J 0 bases; nucleotides not matched to a gene: 1. The CDR3 contains 15 residues. Germline V gene data show CDR1 as SNHLY and CDR2 as FYNNEI. CDR3 sequence reads: CASRGQGTNTGELFF. The CDR3 DNA is TGTGCCAGCAGGGGACAGGGGACGAACACCGGGGAGCTGTTTTTT. Together with reference TRBV2 and TRBJ2-2, the CDR3 gives the full variable domain: EPEVTQTPSHQVTQMGQEVILRCVPISNHLYFYWYRQILGQKVEFLVSFYNNEISEKSEIFDDQFSVERPDGSNFTLKIRSTKLEDSAMYFCASRGQGTNTGELFFGEGSRLTVL.

The sample holds many counts of this clone. The V gene is TRBV15, the J gene TRBJ2-7; TRBD1 matches 8 bases. V was clipped by 3 bases and J by 2 bases; unmatched bases: 12. This CDR3 has 17 residues. Germline V gives CDR1 LNHNV, CDR2 YYDKDF (reference sequence). CDR3: CATSRPPRQGIPYEQYF. The CDR3 bases are TGTGCCACCAGCAGGCCCCCAAGACAGGGGATTCCCTACGAGCAGTACTTC.